This T cell receptor beta chain was retrieved from a study of blood T cells in healthy people across ages. Overall study findings and caveats: More naive CD4+ cells and higher diversity were found in long-lived than in aged donors.

With a J-beta primer mix and a sample-barcoded 5' primer, a second PCR ran about 6 to 11 cycles. Each CDR3 protein is one row after TCRdb ran MiXCR on the 5' RACE reads. This sample has more than 1,400,000 distinct CDR3 sequences; 42% occur once, and the top ten carry roughly 7.9%. The CDR3 sequence is 14 residues long. CDR1 and CDR2 from the germline V gene are LGHDT and YNNKEL (reference sequence). In regard to this clonotype: Antigen unknown. Its ends do not fully match the called genes, so a read error is possible.

This receptor was identified in a woman younger than 35 in good health. Sequenced sample: blood. This rearrangement joins TRBV3-1 to TRBJ2-5, with D tentatively TRBD1 (6 bases). DNA of the CDR3: TGTGCCAGCAACCGGGACAAGTACCAAGAGGCCCAGTACTTC. Its protein product is CASNRDKYQEAQYF.